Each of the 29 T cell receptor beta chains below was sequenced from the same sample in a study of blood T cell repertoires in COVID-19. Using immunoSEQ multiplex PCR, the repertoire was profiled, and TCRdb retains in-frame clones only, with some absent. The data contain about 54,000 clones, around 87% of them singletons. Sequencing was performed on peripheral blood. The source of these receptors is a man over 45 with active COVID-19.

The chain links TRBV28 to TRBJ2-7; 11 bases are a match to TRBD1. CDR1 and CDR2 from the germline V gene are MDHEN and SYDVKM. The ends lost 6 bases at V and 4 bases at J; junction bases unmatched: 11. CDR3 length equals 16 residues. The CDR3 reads CASSLTGGQGAYEQYF. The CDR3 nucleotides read TGTGCCAGCAGCCTTACTGGTGGACAGGGGGCTTACGAGCAGTACTTC.

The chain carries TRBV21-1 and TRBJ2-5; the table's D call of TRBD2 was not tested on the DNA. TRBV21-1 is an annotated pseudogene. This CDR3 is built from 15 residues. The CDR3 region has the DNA TGTGCCAGCAGCCGGGCTAGCGGGATTGAGGTGACCCAGTACTTC. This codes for CASSRASGIEVTQYF.

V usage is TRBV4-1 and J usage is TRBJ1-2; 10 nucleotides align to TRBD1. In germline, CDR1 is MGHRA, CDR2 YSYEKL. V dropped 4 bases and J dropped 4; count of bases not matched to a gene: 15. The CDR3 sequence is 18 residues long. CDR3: CASSRGTGAMETGYGYTF. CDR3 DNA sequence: TGCGCCAGCAGCCGAGGGACAGGGGCAATGGAGACTGGCTATGGCTACACCTTC.

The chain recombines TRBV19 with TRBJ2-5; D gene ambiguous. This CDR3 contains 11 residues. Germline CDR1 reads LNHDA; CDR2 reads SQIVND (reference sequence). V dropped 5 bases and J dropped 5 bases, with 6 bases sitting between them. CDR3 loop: CASSVRETQYF. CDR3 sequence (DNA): TGTGCCAGTAGTGTACGGGAGACCCAGTACTTC.

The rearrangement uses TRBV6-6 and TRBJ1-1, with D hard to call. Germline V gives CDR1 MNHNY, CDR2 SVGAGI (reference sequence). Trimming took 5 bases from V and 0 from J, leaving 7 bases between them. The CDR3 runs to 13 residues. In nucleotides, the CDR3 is TGTGCCAGCAGTCTCCAATTGAACACTGAAGCTTTCTTT. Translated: CASSLQLNTEAFF.

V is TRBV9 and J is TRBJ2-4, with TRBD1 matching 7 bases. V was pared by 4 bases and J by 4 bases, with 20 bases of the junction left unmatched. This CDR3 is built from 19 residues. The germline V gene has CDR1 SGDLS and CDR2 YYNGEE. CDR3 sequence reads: CASSLQTGDGAGVKNIQYF. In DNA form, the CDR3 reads TGTGCCAGCAGCCTTCAAACAGGGGATGGGGCGGGTGTTAAAAACATTCAGTACTTC. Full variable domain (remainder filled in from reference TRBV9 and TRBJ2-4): DSGVTQTPKHLITATGQRVTLRCSPRSGDLSVYWYQQSLDQGLQFLIQYYNGEERAKGNILERFSAQQFPDLHSELNLSSLELGDSALYFCASSLQTGDGAGVKNIQYFGAGTRLSVL.

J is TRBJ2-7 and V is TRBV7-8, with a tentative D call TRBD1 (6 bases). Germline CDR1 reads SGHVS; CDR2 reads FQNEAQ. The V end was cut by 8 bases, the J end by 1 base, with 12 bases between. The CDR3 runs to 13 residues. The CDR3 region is CASGFRGSYEQYF. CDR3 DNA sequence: TGTGCCAGCGGATTCAGGGGTTCCTACGAGCAGTACTTC. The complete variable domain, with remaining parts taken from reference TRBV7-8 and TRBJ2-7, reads GAGVSQSPRYKVAKRGQDVALRCDPISGHVSLFWYQQALGQGPEFLTYFQNEAQLDKSGLPSDRFFAERPEGSVSTLKIQRTQQEDSAVYLCASGFRGSYEQYFGPGTRLTVT.

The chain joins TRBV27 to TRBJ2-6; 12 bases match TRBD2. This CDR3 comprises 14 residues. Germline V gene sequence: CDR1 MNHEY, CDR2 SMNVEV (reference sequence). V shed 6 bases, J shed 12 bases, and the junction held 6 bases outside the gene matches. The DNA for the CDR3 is TGTGCCAGCAGCAAGACTAGCGGGAGACCCGTCCTGACTTTC. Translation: CASSKTSGRPVLTF.

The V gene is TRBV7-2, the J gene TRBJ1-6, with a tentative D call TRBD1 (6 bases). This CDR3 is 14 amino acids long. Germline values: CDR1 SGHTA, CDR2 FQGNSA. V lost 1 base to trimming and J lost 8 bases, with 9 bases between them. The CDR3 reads CASSLGTDYSPLHF. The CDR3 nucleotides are TGTGCCAGCAGCTTAGGGACAGATTATTCACCCCTCCACTTT.

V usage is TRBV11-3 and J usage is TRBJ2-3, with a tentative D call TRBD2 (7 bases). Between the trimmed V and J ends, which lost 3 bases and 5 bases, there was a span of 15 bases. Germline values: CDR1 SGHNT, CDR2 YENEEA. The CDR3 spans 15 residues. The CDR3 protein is CASSLGGGIVDTQYF. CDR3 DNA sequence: TGTGCCAGCAGCTTGGGCGGGGGCATAGTAGATACGCAGTATTTT.

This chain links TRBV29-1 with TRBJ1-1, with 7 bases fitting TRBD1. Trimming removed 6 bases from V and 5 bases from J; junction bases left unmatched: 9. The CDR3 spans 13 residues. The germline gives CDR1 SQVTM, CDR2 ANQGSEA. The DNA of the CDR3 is TGCAGCGTGCGGACAGGTTCGGGGACTGAAGCTTTCTTT. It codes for CSVRTGSGTEAFF.

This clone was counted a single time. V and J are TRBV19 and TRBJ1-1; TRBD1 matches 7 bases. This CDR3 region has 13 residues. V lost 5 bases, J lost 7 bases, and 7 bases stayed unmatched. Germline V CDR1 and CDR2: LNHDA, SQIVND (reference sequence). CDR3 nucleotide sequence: TGTGCCAGTAGTGCCGGACAGGCGATTGAAGCTTTCTTT. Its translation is CASSAGQAIEAFF.

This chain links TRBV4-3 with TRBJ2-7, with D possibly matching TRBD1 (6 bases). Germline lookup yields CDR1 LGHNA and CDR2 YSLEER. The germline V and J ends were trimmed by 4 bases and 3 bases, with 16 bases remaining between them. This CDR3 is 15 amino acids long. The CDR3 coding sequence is TGCGCCAGCAGCCTTTTTCCGGGACAAGGCTACGAGCAGTACTTC. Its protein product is CASSLFPGQGYEQYF.

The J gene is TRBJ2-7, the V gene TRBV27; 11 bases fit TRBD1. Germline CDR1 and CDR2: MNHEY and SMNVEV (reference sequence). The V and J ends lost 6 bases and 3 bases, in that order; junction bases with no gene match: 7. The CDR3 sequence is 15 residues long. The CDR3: CASSRTGTGGYEQYF. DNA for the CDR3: TGTGCCAGCAGCCGGACCGGGACAGGGGGCTACGAGCAGTACTTC.

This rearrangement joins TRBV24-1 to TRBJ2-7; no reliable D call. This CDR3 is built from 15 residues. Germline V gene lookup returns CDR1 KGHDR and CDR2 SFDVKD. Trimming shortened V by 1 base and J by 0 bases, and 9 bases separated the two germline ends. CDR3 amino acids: CATSDFDWFSYEQYF. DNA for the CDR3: TGTGCCACCAGTGATTTCGACTGGTTCTCCTACGAGCAGTACTTC.

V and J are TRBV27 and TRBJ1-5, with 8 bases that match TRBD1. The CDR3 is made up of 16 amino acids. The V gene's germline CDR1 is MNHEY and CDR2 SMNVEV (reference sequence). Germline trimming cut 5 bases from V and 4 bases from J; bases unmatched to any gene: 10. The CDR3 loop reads CASSTTYGQGNQPQHF. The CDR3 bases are TGTGCCAGCAGTACCACCTATGGACAGGGAAATCAGCCCCAGCATTTT.

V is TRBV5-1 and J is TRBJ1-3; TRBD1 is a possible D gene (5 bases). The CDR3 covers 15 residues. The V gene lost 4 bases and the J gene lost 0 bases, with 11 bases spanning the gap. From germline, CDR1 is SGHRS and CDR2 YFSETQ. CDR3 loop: CASSMTVGSGNTIYF. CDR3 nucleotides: TGCGCCAGCAGCATGACAGTCGGCTCTGGAAACACCATATATTTT.

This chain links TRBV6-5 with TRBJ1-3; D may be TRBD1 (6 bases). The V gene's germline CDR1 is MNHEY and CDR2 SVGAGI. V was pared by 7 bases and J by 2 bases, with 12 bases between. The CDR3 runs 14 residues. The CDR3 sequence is CASTPDRAGNTIYF. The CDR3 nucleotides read TGTGCCAGCACCCCGGACAGAGCTGGAAACACCATATATTTT.

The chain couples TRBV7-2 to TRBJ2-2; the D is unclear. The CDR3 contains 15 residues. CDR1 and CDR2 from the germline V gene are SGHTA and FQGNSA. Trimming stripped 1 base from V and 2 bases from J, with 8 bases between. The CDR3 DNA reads TGTGCCAGCAGCTTAGTGTCGACTAACACCGGGGAGCTGTTTTTT. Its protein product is CASSLVSTNTGELFF.

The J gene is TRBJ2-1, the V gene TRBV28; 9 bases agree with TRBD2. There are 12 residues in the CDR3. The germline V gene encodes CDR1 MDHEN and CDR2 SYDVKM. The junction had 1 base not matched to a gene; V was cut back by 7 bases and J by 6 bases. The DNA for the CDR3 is TGTGCCAGCAAACTAGCGGGCAATGAGCAGTTCTTC. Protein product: CASKLAGNEQFF.

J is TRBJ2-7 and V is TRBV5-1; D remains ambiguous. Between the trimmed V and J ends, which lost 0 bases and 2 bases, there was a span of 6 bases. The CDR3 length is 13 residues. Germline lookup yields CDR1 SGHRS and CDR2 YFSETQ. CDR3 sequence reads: CASSLDEAYEQYF. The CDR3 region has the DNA TGCGCCAGCAGCTTGGATGAGGCCTACGAGCAGTACTTC.

The DNA of the CDR3 is TGCGCCAGCAGCCAAGGGCGGGGTAGGAAGCAAGAAGAGACCCAGTACTTC. Protein product: CASSQGRGRKQEETQYF. The chain recombines TRBV4-1 with TRBJ2-5; perhaps TRBD2 as D (6 bases). The ends were cut back, 1 base at V and 3 bases at J, with 18 bases in the middle. Germline CDR1 is MGHRA and CDR2 is YSYEKL. This CDR3 is 17 amino acids long.

DNA for the CDR3: TGTGCCAGCAGCCGGGACAGGGGATTCTACAATGAGCAGTTCTTC. This codes for CASSRDRGFYNEQFF. The chain is built from TRBV6-5 and TRBJ2-1, with TRBD1 identical over 10 bases. The CDR3 runs 15 residues. Germline CDR1 MNHEY, CDR2 SVGAGI. Trimming removed 6 bases from V and 3 bases from J; junction bases left unmatched: 5.

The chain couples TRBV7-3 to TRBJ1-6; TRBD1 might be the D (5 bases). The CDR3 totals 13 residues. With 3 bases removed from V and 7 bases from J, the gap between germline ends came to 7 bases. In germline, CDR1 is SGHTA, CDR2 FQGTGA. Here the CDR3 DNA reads TGTGCCAGCAGCTTTGACAGAAATTCACCCCTCCACTTT. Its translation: CASSFDRNSPLHF.

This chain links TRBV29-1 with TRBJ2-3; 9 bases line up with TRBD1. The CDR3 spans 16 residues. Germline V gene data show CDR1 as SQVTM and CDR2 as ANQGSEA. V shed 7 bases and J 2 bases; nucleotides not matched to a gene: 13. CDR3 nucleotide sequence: TGCAGCGGCTCCTCCGGGACAGGGACCTACACAGATACGCAGTATTTT. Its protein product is CSGSSGTGTYTDTQYF.

This CDR3 reads CSALRGIYGYTF. The CDR3 DNA sequence: TGCAGCGCCCTCCGGGGGATCTATGGCTACACCTTC. This chain connects TRBV29-1 to TRBJ1-2; D perhaps matches TRBD1 (5 bases). Germline CDR1 SQVTM, CDR2 ANQGSEA. V shed 7 bases and J shed 4 bases, with 13 bases lying between them. CDR3 length equals 12 residues. Full variable domain (remainder filled in from reference TRBV29-1 and TRBJ1-2): SAVISQKPSRDICQRGTSLTIQCQVDSQVTMMFWYRQQPGQSLTLIATANQGSEATYESGFVIDKFPISRPNLTFSTLTVSNMSPEDSSIYLCSALRGIYGYTFGSGTRLTVV.

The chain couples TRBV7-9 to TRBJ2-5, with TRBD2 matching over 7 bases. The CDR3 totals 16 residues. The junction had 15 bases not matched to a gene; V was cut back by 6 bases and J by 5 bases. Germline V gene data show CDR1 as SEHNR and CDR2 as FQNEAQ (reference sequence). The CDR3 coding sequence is TGTGCCAGCAGTCGGGGGTCCGGGAGGAGAGTCGAGACCCAGTACTTC. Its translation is CASSRGSGRRVETQYF.

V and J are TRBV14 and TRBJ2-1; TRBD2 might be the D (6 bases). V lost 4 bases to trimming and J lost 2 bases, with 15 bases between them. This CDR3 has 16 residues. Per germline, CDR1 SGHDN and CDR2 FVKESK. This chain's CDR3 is CASSPQWGDTYNEQFF. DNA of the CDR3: TGTGCCAGCAGCCCTCAATGGGGGGATACCTACAATGAGCAGTTCTTC.

CDR3 amino acids: CASKPAGQGVGTDTQYF. The CDR3 DNA reads TGTGCCAGTAAACCCGCGGGGCAGGGGGTTGGCACAGATACGCAGTATTTT. The V gene is TRBV19, the J gene TRBJ2-3; D might be TRBD1 (7 bases). Germline lookup yields CDR1 LNHDA and CDR2 SQIVND (reference sequence). Trimming pared 7 bases from V and 1 base from J, leaving 21 bases between. CDR3 length: 17 residues.